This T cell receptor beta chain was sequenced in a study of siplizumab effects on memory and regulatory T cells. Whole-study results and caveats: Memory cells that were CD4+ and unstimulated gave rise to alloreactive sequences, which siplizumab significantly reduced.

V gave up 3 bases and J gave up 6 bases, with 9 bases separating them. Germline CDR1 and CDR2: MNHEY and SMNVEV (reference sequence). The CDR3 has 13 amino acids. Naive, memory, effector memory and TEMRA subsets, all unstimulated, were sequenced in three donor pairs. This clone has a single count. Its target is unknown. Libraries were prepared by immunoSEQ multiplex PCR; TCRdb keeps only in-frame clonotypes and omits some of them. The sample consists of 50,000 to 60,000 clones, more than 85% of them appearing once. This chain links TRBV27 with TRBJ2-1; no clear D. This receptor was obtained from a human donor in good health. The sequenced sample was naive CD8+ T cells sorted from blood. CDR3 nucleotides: TGTGCCAGCAGTTTCCAAGGCCGCAATGAGCAGTTCTTC. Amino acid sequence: CASSFQGRNEQFF.